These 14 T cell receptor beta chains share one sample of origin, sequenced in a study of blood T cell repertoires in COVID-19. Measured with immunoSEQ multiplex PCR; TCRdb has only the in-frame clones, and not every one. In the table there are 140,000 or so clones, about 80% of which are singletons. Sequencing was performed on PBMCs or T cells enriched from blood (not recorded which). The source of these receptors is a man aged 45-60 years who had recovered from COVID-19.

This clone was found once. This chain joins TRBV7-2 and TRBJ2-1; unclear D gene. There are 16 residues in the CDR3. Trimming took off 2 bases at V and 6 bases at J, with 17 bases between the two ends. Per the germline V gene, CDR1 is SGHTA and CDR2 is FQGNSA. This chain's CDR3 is CASSLRPDGLFNEQFF. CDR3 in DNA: TGTGCCAGCAGCTTACGCCCAGATGGGCTGTTCAATGAGCAGTTCTTC.

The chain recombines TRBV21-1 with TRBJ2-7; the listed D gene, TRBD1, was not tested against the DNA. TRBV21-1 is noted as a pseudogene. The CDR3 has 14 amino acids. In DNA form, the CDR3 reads TGTGCCAGCAGCCCCGGGACAAGGCCCTACGAGCAGTACTTC. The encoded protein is CASSPGTRPYEQYF.

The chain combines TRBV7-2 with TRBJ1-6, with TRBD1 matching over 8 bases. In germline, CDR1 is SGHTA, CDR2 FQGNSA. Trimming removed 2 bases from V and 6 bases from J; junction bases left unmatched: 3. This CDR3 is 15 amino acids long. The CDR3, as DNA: TGTGCCAGCAGCTTACAGGGGGCGGCTAATTCACCCCTCCACTTT. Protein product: CASSLQGAANSPLHF.

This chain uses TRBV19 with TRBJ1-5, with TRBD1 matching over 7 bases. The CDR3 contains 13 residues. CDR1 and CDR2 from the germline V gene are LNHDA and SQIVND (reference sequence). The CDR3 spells CGSSETGLGPQHF. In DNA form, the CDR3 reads TGTGGGAGTAGTGAGACAGGGCTCGGGCCCCAGCATTTT.

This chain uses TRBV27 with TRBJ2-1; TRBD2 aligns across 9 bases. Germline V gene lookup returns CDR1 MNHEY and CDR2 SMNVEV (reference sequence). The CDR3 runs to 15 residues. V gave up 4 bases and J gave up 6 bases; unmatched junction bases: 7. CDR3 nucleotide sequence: TGTGCCAGCAGTTCCAGCGGGGGGATGAGCAATGAGCAGTTCTTC. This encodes CASSSSGGMSNEQFF.

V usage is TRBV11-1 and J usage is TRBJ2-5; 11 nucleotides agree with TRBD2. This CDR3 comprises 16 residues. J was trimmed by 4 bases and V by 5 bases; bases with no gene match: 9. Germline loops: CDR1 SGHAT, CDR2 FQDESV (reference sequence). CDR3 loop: CASSSRLAGRGETQYF. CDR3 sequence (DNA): TGTGCCAGCAGCAGCCGACTAGCGGGGCGTGGAGAGACCCAGTACTTC.

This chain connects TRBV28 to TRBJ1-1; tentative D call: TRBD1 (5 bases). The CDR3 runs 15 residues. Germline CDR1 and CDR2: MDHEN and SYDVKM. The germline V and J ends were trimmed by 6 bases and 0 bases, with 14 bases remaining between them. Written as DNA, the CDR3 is TGTGCCAGCAGCCTTACGGGGGGTTTGAACACTGAAGCTTTCTTT. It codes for CASSLTGGLNTEAFF.

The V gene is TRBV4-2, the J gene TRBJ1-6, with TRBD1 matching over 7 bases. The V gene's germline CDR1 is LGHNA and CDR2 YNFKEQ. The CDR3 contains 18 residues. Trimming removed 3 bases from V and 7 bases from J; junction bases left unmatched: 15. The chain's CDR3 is CASSQVATRTGYNSPLHF. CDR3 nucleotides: TGTGCCAGCAGCCAGGTTGCCACTCGGACAGGCTACAATTCACCCCTCCACTTT.

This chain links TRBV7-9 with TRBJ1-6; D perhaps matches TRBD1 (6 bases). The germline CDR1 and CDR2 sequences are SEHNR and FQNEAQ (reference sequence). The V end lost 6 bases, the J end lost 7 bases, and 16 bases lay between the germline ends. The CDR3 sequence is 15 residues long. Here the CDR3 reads CASSKPDSDNSPLHF. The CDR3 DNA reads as TGTGCCAGCAGTAAGCCGGACAGCGACAATTCACCCCTCCACTTT.

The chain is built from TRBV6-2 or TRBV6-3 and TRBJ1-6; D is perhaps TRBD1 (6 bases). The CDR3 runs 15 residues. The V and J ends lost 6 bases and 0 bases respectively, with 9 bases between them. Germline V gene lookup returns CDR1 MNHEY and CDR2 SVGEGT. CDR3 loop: CASSSDSSYNSPLHF. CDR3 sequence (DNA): TGTGCCAGCAGCTCGGACAGCTCCTATAATTCACCCCTCCACTTT.

The CDR3 region is CASSIRDSFLYNSPLHF. Here the CDR3 DNA reads TGTGCCAGCAGCATACGGGACAGCTTTCTCTATAATTCACCCCTCCACTTT. The chain couples TRBV11-2 to TRBJ1-6; 7 positions match TRBD1. With 5 bases clipped from V and 3 bases from J, the junction kept 10 bases outside the gene matches. CDR3 size: 17 residues. CDR1 is SGHAT and CDR2 is FQNNGV in the germline V gene.

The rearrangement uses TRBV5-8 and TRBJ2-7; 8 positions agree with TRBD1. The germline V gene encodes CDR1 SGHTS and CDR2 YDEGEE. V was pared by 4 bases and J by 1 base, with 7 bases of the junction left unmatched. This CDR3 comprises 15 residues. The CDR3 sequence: CASSPRTGRSYEQYF. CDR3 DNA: TGTGCCAGCAGCCCTCGGACAGGGAGGTCCTACGAGCAGTACTTC.

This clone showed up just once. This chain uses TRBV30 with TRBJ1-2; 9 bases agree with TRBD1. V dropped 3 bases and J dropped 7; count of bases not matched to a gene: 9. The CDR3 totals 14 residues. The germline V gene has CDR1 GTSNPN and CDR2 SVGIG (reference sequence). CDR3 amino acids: CAWRTQGASVGYTF. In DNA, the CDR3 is TGTGCCTGGAGAACACAGGGGGCTTCAGTTGGCTACACCTTC.

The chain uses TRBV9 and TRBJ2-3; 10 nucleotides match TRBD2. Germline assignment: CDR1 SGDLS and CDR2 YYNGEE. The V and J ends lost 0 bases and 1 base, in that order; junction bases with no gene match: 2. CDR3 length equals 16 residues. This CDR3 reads CASSVASGGRTDTQYF. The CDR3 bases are TGTGCCAGCAGCGTAGCTAGCGGGGGACGCACAGATACGCAGTATTTT.